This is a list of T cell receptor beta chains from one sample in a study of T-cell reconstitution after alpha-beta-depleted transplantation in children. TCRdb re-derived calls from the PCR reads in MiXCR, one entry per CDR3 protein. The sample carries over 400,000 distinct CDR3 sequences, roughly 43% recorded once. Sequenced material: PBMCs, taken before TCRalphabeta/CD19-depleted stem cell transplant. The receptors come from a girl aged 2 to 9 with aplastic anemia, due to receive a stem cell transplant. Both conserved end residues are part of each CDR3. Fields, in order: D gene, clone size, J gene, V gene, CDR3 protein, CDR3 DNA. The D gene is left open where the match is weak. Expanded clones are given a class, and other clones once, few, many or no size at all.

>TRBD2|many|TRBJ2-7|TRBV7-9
CASSLKLAGGEQYF
TGTGCCAGCAGCTTAAAACTAGCGGGAGGCGAGCAGTACTTC
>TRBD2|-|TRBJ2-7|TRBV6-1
CATRLAGGGSGYEQYF
TGTGCCACTAGACTAGCGGGGGGCGGCTCGGGGTACGAGCAGTACTTC
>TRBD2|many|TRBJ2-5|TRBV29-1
CSARGDYLPQYF
TGCAGCGCCCGAGGGGACTATTTGCCCCAGTACTTC
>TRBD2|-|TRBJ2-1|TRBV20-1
CSATGLAGKGNNEQFF
TGCAGTGCTACGGGACTAGCGGGAAAGGGAAACAATGAGCAGTTCTTC
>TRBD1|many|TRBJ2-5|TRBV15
CATSGTGAPQETQYF
TGTGCCACCAGCGGAACAGGGGCCCCCCAAGAGACCCAGTACTTC
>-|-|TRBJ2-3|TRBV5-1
CASSPIDRTEDTQYF
TGCGCCAGCAGCCCGATCGACAGAACTGAGGATACGCAGTATTTT
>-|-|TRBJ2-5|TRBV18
CASSPPSALGGVKTQYF
TGTGCCAGCTCACCACCGTCTGCCCTAGGTGGGGTCAAGACCCAGTACTTC
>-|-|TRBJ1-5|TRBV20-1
CSAFGPQPQHF
TGCAGTGCCTTTGGGCCGCAGCCCCAGCATTTT
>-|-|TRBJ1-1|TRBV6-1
CASSDPALGTEAFF
TGTGCCAGCAGTGACCCCGCCTTGGGGACTGAAGCTTTCTTT
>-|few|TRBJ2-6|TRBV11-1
CASSLVRSGGPGANVLTF
TGTGCCAGCAGCCTAGTGCGGAGTGGGGGGCCTGGGGCCAACGTCCTGACTTTC
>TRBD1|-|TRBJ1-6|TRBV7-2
CASSPVGTGPSPLHF
TGTGCCAGCAGCCCCGTTGGGACAGGGCCCTCACCCCTCCACTTT
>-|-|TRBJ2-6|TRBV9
CASSPGQSGANVLTF
TGTGCCAGCAGCCCAGGACAGTCTGGGGCCAACGTCCTGACTTTC
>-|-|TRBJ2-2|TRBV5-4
CASSSRGRLTGELFF
TGTGCCAGCAGCTCCCGGGGGAGACTCACCGGGGAGCTGTTTTTT
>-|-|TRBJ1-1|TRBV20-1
CSARDSLEVATEAFF
TGCAGTGCTAGAGACTCCCTTGAGGTGGCAACTGAAGCTTTCTTT
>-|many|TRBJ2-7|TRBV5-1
CASSLAGTAYEQYF
TGCGCCAGCAGCTTGGCCGGGACGGCCTACGAGCAGTACTTC
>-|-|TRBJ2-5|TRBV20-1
CSATSGLGPQYF
TGCAGTGCTACGTCTGGGCTTGGTCCCCAGTACTTC
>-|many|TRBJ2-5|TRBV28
CASSLPGFWRKETQYF
TGTGCCAGCAGTTTACCTGGGTTTTGGCGAAAAGAGACCCAGTACTTC
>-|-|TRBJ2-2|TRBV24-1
CATSDSGVPGELFF
TGTGCCACCAGTGATTCAGGAGTGCCCGGGGAGCTGTTTTTT
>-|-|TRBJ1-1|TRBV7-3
CASSSSPPAGAFF
TGTGCCAGCAGCTCATCCCCTCCGGCTGGGGCTTTCTTT
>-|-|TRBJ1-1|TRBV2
CASHRWTGNTEAFF
TGTGCCAGCCACCGTTGGACGGGGAACACTGAAGCTTTCTTT
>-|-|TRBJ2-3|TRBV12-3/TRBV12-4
CASSPLTAPALPYF
TGTGCCAGCAGTCCCCTGACAGCGCCAGCCCTACCGTATTTT
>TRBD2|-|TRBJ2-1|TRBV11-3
CASSLGPSGGPYNEQFF
TGTGCCAGCAGCTTAGGTCCTAGCGGGGGACCTTACAATGAGCAGTTCTTC
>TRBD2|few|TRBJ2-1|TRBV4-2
CASSQATAGGPDEQFF
TGTGCCAGCAGCCAAGCGACAGCGGGAGGGCCCGATGAGCAGTTCTTC
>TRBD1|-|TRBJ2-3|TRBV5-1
CASSFPVQGAWTDTQYF
TGCGCCAGCAGCTTCCCTGTACAGGGGGCATGGACAGATACGCAGTATTTT
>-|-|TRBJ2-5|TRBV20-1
CSARAGSQETQYF
TGCAGTGCTAGAGCGGGTTCGCAAGAGACCCAGTACTTC
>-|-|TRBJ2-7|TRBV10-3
CAISEGRTSYEQYF
TGTGCCATCAGTGAGGGGCGTACCTCCTACGAGCAGTACTTC
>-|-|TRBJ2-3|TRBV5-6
CASSLRSSGPSTDTQYF
TGTGCCAGCAGCTTAAGGTCGAGCGGACCTAGCACAGATACGCAGTATTTT
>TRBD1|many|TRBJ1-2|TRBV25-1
CASSALFGTVNYGYTF
TGTGCCAGCAGTGCCCTTTTCGGGACAGTCAACTATGGCTACACCTTC
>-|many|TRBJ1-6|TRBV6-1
CASGVSHNSPLHF
TGTGCCAGCGGCGTCAGCCATAATTCACCCCTCCACTTT
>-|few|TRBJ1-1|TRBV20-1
CSARYGTEAFF
TGCAGTGCTAGGTATGGCACTGAAGCTTTCTTT
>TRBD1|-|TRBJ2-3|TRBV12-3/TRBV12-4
CASSASPGQGTDTQYF
TGTGCCAGCAGTGCCTCTCCGGGACAGGGAACAGATACGCAGTATTTT
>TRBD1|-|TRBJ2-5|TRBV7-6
CASSFIRTGLQETQYF
TGTGCCAGCAGCTTTATCCGGACAGGGCTTCAAGAGACCCAGTACTTC
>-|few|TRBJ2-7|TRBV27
CASSLDGSRYEQYF
TGTGCCAGCAGTTTAGACGGAAGTCGCTACGAGCAGTACTTC
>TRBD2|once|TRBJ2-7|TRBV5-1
CASSLSTAGTSYEQYF
TGCGCCAGCAGCTTGTCAACCGCCGGGACTAGCTACGAGCAGTACTTC
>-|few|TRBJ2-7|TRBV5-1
CASSLDRAHEQYF
TGCGCCAGCAGCTTGGACAGGGCCCACGAGCAGTACTTC
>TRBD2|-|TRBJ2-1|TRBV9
CASTRTSNYNEQFF
TGTGCCAGCACCCGGACTAGCAACTACAATGAGCAGTTCTTC
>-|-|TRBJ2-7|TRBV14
CASSQESIGKYDFSEQYF
TGTGCCAGCAGCCAAGAATCCATCGGGAAGTATGACTTCTCCGAGCAGTACTTC
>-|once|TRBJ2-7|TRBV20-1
CSAQNSVLDEQYF
TGCAGTGCGCAAAATAGCGTCCTCGACGAGCAGTACTTC
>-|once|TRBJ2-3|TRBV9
CASSASPLLSTDTQYF
TGTGCCAGCAGCGCCTCCCCGTTACTTAGCACAGATACGCAGTATTTT